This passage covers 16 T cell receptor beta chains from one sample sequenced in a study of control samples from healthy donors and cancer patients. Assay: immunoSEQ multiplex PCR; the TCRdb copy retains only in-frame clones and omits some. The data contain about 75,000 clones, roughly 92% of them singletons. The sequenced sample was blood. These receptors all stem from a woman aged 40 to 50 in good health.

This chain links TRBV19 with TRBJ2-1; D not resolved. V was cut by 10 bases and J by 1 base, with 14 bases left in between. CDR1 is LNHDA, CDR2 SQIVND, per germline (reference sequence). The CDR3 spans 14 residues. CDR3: CATSFSGSYNEQFF. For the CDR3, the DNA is TGTGCCACCTCCTTTTCCGGGTCCTACAATGAGCAGTTCTTC.

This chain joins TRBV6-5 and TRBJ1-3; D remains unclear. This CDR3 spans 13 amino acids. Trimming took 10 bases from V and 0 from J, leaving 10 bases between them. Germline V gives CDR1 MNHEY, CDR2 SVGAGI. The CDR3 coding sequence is TGTGCCATCCGGACCTACTCTGGAAACACCATATATTTT. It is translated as CAIRTYSGNTIYF.

CDR3 DNA sequence: TGTGCCACCAGTGATGGTATGAACACCGGGGAGCTGTTTTTT. Its protein product is CATSDGMNTGELFF. The chain recombines TRBV24-1 with TRBJ2-2; no clear D gene. Germline V gene sequence: CDR1 KGHDR, CDR2 SFDVKD. This CDR3 has 14 residues. The ends were cut back, 3 bases at V and 1 base at J, with 5 bases in the middle.

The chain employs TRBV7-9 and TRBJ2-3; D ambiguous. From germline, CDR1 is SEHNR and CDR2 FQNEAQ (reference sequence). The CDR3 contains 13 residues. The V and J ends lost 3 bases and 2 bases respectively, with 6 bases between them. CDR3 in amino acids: CASSFESTDTQYF. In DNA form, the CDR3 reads TGTGCCAGCAGCTTCGAGTCCACAGATACGCAGTATTTT.

CDR3 amino acids: CASSVEGEGGQPQHF. The CDR3 DNA reads TGTGCCAGCAGCGTAGAAGGGGAGGGGGGTCAGCCCCAGCATTTT. The chain joins TRBV9 to TRBJ1-5; D is perhaps TRBD1 (6 bases). The germline V gene has CDR1 SGDLS and CDR2 YYNGEE. V lost 0 bases and J lost 6, with 13 bases in between. The CDR3 consists of 15 residues.

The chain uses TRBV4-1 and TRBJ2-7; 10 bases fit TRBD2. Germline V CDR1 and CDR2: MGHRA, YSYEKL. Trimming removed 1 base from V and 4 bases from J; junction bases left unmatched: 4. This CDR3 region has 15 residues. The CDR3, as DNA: TGCGCCAGCAGCCAAGGGTTAGCGGGGGGATACGAGCAGTACTTC. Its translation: CASSQGLAGGYEQYF.

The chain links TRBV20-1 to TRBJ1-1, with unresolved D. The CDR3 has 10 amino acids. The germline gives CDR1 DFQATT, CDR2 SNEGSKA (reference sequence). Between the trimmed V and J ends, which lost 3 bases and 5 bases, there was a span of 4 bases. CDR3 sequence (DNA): TGCAGTGCTAGTCATACTGAAGCTTTCTTT. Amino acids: CSASHTEAFF.

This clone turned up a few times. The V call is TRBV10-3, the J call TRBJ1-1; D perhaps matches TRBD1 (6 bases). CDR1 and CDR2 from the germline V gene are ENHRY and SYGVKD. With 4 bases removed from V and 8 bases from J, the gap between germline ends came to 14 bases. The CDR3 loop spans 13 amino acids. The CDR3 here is CAISGYRAGEAFF. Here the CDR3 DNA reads TGTGCCATCAGTGGATACAGGGCAGGGGAAGCTTTCTTT.

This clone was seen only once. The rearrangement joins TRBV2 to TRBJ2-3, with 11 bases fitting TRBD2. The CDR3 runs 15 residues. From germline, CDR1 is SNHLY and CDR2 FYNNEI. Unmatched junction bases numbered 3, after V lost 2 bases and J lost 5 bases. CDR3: CASSETSGSGDTQYF. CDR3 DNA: TGTGCCAGCAGTGAAACTAGCGGGAGTGGAGATACGCAGTATTTT. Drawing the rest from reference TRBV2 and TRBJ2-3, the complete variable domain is EPEVTQTPSHQVTQMGQEVILRCVPISNHLYFYWYRQILGQKVEFLVSFYNNEISEKSEIFDDQFSVERPDGSNFTLKIRSTKLEDSAMYFCASSETSGSGDTQYFGPGTRLTVL.

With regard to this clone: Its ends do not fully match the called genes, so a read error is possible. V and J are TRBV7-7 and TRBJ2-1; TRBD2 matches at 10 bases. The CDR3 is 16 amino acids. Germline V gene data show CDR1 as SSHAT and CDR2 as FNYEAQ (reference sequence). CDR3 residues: CASSLEASGGYNEQFF. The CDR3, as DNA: TGTGCTAGCAGCTTAGAGGCTAGCGGGGGCTACAATGAGCAGTTCTTC.

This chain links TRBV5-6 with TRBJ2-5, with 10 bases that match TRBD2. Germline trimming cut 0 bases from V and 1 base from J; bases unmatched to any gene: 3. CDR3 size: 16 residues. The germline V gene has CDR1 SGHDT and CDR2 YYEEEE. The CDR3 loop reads CASSLALAGVQETQYF. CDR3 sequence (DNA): TGTGCCAGCAGCTTGGCCCTAGCGGGGGTCCAAGAGACCCAGTACTTC. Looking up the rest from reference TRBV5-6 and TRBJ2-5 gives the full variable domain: DAGVTQSPTHLIKTRGQQVTLRCSPKSGHDTVSWYQQALGQGPQFIFQYYEEEERQRGNFPDRFSGHQFPNYSSELNVNALLLGDSALYLCASSLALAGVQETQYFGPGTRLLVL.

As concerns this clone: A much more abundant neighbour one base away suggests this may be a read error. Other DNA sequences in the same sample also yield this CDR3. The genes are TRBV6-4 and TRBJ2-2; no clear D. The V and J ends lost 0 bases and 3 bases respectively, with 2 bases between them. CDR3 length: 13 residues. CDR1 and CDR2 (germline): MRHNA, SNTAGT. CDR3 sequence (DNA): TGTGCCAGCAGTGACTCGGACACCGGGGAGCTGTTTTTT. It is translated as CASSDSDTGELFF.

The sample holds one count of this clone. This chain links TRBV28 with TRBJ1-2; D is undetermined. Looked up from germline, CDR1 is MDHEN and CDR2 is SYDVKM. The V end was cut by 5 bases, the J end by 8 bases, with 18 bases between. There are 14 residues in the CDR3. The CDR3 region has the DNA TGTGCCAGCAGTAGTGGTGGGCCATCCGGGGGCTACACCTTC. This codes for CASSSGGPSGGYTF.

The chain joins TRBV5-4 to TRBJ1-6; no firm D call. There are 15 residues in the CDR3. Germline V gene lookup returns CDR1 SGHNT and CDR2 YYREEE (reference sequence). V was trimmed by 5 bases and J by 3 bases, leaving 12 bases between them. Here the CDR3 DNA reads TGTGCCAGCAGTGTGATAGGGATCTATAATTCACCCCTCCACTTT. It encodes CASSVIGIYNSPLHF.

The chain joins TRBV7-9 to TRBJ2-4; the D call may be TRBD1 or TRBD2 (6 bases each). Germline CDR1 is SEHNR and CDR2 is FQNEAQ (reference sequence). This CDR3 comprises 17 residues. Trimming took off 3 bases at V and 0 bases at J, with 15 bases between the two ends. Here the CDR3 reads CASSFVGGYLAKNIQYF. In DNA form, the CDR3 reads TGTGCCAGCAGCTTTGTCGGGGGCTATCTAGCCAAAAACATTCAGTACTTC.

The DNA of the CDR3 is TGTGCCAGCAGTGTAGCCTCCGAGCAGTACTTC. It translates to CASSVASEQYF. The chain carries TRBV7-2 and TRBJ2-7; D not certain. CDR1 is SGHTA and CDR2 is FQGNSA in the germline V gene. Trimming removed 6 bases from V and 6 bases from J, with 9 bases in between. There are 11 residues in the CDR3. Using reference TRBV7-2 and TRBJ2-7 for the parts outside the CDR3, the full variable domain is GAGVSQSPSNKVTEKGKDVELRCDPISGHTALYWYRQSLGQGLEFLIYFQGNSAPDKSGLPSDRFSAERTGGSVSTLTIQRTQQEDSAVYLCASSVASEQYFGPGTRLTVT.